A single sample gave rise to the 18 T cell receptor beta chains below, sequenced in a study of blood T cell repertoires in COVID-19. Clones were read by immunoSEQ multiplex PCR, and TCRdb kept only the in-frame ones, dropping some. The sample lists around 150,000 clones, over 70% occurring once. Sample: PBMCs or T cells enriched from blood (not recorded which). These receptors originate from a man aged 65 to 85 who had been exposed to COVID-19.

The J gene is TRBJ2-3, the V gene TRBV19; maybe TRBD2 (6 bases). V lost 2 bases and J lost 0, with 12 bases in between. CDR3 length equals 16 residues. Looked up from germline, CDR1 is LNHDA and CDR2 is SQIVND (reference sequence). CDR3 nucleotides: TGTGCCAGTAGTATACGGACTACCACAAGCACAGATACGCAGTATTTT. Translated, it gives CASSIRTTTSTDTQYF.

The chain is built from TRBV28 and TRBJ2-7; D call uncertain. Trimming stripped 6 bases from V and 3 bases from J, with 15 bases between. The CDR3 extends over 14 amino acids. Germline V gene lookup returns CDR1 MDHEN and CDR2 SYDVKM. The CDR3 DNA sequence: TGTGCCAGCAGCCCCTCCCCGGCGGTCTACGAGCAGTACTTC. Amino acids: CASSPSPAVYEQYF.

The chain employs TRBV19 and TRBJ1-4, with no clear D. The CDR3 has 12 residues. Germline lookup yields CDR1 LNHDA and CDR2 SQIVND (reference sequence). V shed 8 bases and J shed 5 bases, with 9 bases lying between them. The CDR3 loop reads CASLGRNEKLFF. The CDR3 DNA is TGTGCCAGTCTGGGCAGGAATGAAAAACTGTTTTTT.

The chain couples TRBV28 to TRBJ2-3; 8 bases agree with TRBD2. The junction had 2 bases not matched to a gene; V was cut back by 3 bases and J by 6 bases. CDR1 is MDHEN and CDR2 is SYDVKM in the germline V gene. CDR3 length: 13 amino acids. CDR3 in amino acids: CASSFRGGDTQYF. In DNA form, the CDR3 reads TGTGCCAGCAGTTTCCGGGGGGGGGATACGCAGTATTTT.

The gene calls are TRBV5-4 and TRBJ1-3, with TRBD1 as a possible D gene (5 bases). V gave up 3 bases and J gave up 0 bases, with 13 bases separating them. CDR3 size: 16 residues. CDR1 is SGHNT and CDR2 is YYREEE in the germline V gene (reference sequence). This chain's CDR3 is CASSWGQGFSGNTIYF. DNA of the CDR3: TGTGCCAGCAGCTGGGGCCAGGGCTTCTCTGGAAACACCATATATTTT. The variable domain in full, with the rest retrieved from reference TRBV5-4 and TRBJ1-3, is ETGVTQSPTHLIKTRGQQVTLRCSSQSGHNTVSWYQQALGQGPQFIFQYYREEENGRGNFPPRFSGLQFPNYSSELNVNALELDDSALYLCASSWGQGFSGNTIYFGEGSWLTVV.

The rearrangement joins TRBV6-5 to TRBJ2-1; a possible D gene is TRBD2 (6 bases). The germline gives CDR1 MNHEY, CDR2 SVGAGI. CDR3 length equals 14 residues. V lost 8 bases and J 0 bases, leaving 11 bases between the germline ends. As DNA, the CDR3 is TGTGCCAGCCGGAGGGGTAGCTCCTACAATGAGCAGTTCTTC. Protein: CASRRGSSYNEQFF.

CDR3 nucleotide sequence: TGTGCCAGCAGCCTAGACAGGGACTATGGCTACACCTTC. This gives the protein CASSLDRDYGYTF. The chain has TRBV7-2 and TRBJ1-2; the match to TRBD1 covers 7 bases. The germline gives CDR1 SGHTA, CDR2 FQGNSA. The V segment lost 5 bases and the J segment 3 bases; nucleotides outside the gene matches: 3. This CDR3 has 13 amino acids. Full variable domain (missing parts from reference TRBV7-2 and TRBJ1-2): GAGVSQSPSNKVTEKGKDVELRCDPISGHTALYWYRQSLGQGLEFLIYFQGNSAPDKSGLPSDRFSAERTGGSVSTLTIQRTQQEDSAVYLCASSLDRDYGYTFGSGTRLTVV.

By frequency in the sample, this clone is medium-sized. The chain recombines TRBV2 with TRBJ2-7; D perhaps matches TRBD1 (6 bases). The germline V gene encodes CDR1 SNHLY and CDR2 FYNNEI. Between the trimmed V and J ends, which lost 6 bases and 6 bases, there was a span of 12 bases. CDR3 length: 12 amino acids. CDR3 nucleotide sequence: TGTGCCAGCAGGGAATACAGGGTCGAGCAGTACTTC. It is translated as CASREYRVEQYF.

The rearrangement joins TRBV30 to TRBJ1-2; 9 nucleotides agree with TRBD1. This CDR3 is built from 14 residues. Germline trimming cut 2 bases from V and 6 bases from J; bases unmatched to any gene: 7. Germline CDR1 GTSNPN, CDR2 SVGIG (reference sequence). Written as DNA, the CDR3 is TGTGCCTGGAGTCCCGGACAGGGGAGGGATGGCTACACCTTC. Protein: CAWSPGQGRDGYTF.

The CDR3 coding sequence is TGTGCCAGCACCCAGACAGGGGCGGACTATGGCTACACCTTC. Its translation: CASTQTGADYGYTF. The V call is TRBV6-6, the J call TRBJ1-2, with 8 bases fitting TRBD1. Trimming cost V 7 bases and J 3 bases; bases outside gene matches: 7. The CDR3 has 14 amino acids. From germline, CDR1 is MNHNY and CDR2 SVGAGI (reference sequence).

There are a few counts of this clone. This rearrangement joins TRBV25-1 to TRBJ1-5; D gene ambiguous. Germline-derived CDR1 and CDR2 are MGHDK and SYGVNS. This CDR3 comprises 14 residues. Trimming removed 8 bases from V and 1 base from J, with 12 bases in between. CDR3 nucleotides: TGTGCCAGCGGAGGGAGGTTGAGCAATCAGCCCCAGCATTTT. This codes for CASGGRLSNQPQHF.

V usage is TRBV19 and J usage is TRBJ1-4, with unresolved D. The germline V and J ends were trimmed by 3 bases and 7 bases, with 9 bases remaining between them. This CDR3 is 13 amino acids long. CDR1 is LNHDA, CDR2 SQIVND, per germline (reference sequence). In nucleotides, the CDR3 is TGTGCCAGTAGTATGGGCCGGGGTGAAAAACTGTTTTTT. This sequence encodes CASSMGRGEKLFF.

CDR3 DNA sequence: TGTGCCAGCAATCGCGGGGACAGGTGGGACACTGAAGCTTTCTTT. It is translated as CASNRGDRWDTEAFF. This chain links TRBV28 with TRBJ1-1; 8 nucleotides align to TRBD1. The CDR3 has 15 amino acids. With 7 bases clipped from V and 3 bases from J, the junction kept 10 bases outside the gene matches. CDR1 and CDR2 (germline): MDHEN, SYDVKM.

V usage is TRBV30 and J usage is TRBJ2-3, with 11 bases matching TRBD2. The germline CDR1 and CDR2 sequences are GTSNPN and SVGIG (reference sequence). The V and J ends lost 4 bases and 0 bases, in that order; junction bases with no gene match: 3. The CDR3 totals 15 residues. The CDR3: CAWIGTSGSTDTQYF. CDR3 nucleotide sequence: TGTGCCTGGATCGGGACTAGCGGAAGCACAGATACGCAGTATTTT.

The rearrangement joins TRBV6-5 to TRBJ2-7; possibly TRBD2 for D (6 bases). The CDR3 consists of 14 residues. The V gene's germline CDR1 is MNHEY and CDR2 SVGAGI. V was cut by 11 bases and J by 7 bases, with 24 bases left in between. The CDR3 DNA reads TGTGCCGGGGGGTCGGGGACGGGTACCAAGGAGCAGTACTTC. Its translation is CAGGSGTGTKEQYF.

The J gene is TRBJ2-7, the V gene TRBV5-1; 8 nucleotides agree with TRBD1. This CDR3 is built from 14 residues. Losses at the gene ends were 0 bases for V and 3 bases for J; bases not matched to a gene: 2. Per the germline V gene, CDR1 is SGHRS and CDR2 is YFSETQ. The CDR3 loop reads CASSLGQGNYEQYF. The CDR3 DNA follows: TGCGCCAGCAGCTTGGGACAGGGGAACTACGAGCAGTACTTC.

This chain connects TRBV28 to TRBJ2-3; 8 nucleotides align to TRBD1. V dropped 5 bases and J dropped 2; count of bases not matched to a gene: 12. The CDR3 extends over 17 amino acids. Per germline, CDR1 MDHEN and CDR2 SYDVKM. As DNA, the CDR3 is TGTGCCAGCAGTCGGACAGGGCGCTCTCTTCCCACAGATACGCAGTATTTT. Translating it yields CASSRTGRSLPTDTQYF.

The J gene is TRBJ2-1, the V gene TRBV7-6; TRBD2 matches 14 bases. The V gene end was trimmed by 5 bases and the J gene end by 3 bases; junction bases not matched to a gene: 6. This CDR3 comprises 17 residues. The V gene's germline CDR1 is SGHVS and CDR2 FNYEAQ. DNA for the CDR3: TGTGCCAGCAGCATGGGACTAGCGGGAGTCTTCTACAATGAGCAGTTCTTC. Translation gives CASSMGLAGVFYNEQFF.